This T cell receptor (beta chain) was sequenced during a study of PD-1 blockade in mismatch repair-deficient tumors. General study findings and limits: After pembrolizumab, tumor-resident clones rose rapidly, then generally contracted before radiologic responses.

Assay used: immunoSEQ multiplex PCR; TCRdb lists only in-frame clones, some missing. The table lists around 62,000 clones, around 80% of them singletons. A few pembrolizumab responders had their TCRs sequenced. The V and J ends lost 5 bases and 5 bases, in that order; junction bases with no gene match: 3. This CDR3 spans 14 amino acids. Germline assignment: CDR1 SGHTA and CDR2 FQGNSA. This clone was seen a few times. No antigen is known for it. Material: peripheral blood, obtained 2 weeks after starting pembrolizumab. The receptor was isolated from an adult with mismatch repair-deficient cancer. J is TRBJ2-1 and V is TRBV7-2; 10 bases are shared with TRBD2. The CDR3, as DNA: TGTGCCAGCAGCCTGGGACTAGCGAACAATGAGCAGTTCTTC. Its protein is CASSLGLANNEQFF.